Only a few counts were recorded for the clone carrying this T cell receptor (beta chain). The antigen is not known. This entry belongs to a study of beta chain features in type 1 diabetes. Overall study findings and caveats: In every one of the four CD4+ subsets, TCRB CDR3s were moderately but significantly shorter in Type 1 diabetes patients.

Purity of each sorted population was above 95%. CDR3 length equals 12 residues. Germline V CDR1 and CDR2: GTSNPN, SVGIG (reference sequence). V gave up 1 base and J gave up 5 bases, with 8 bases separating them. TCRB transcripts that were expressed got sequenced, as all of the isolated RNA had been reverse transcribed. TCRdb's copy holds only in-frame clones and misses some; the assay was immunoSEQ multiplex PCR. This table holds hundreds of thousands of clones, about 14% found once. The specimen was naive CD4+ T cells from blood. This chain joins TRBV30 and TRBJ2-5; D is unclear. The clonotype comes from a man aged 18 to 29 with type 1 diabetes. The CDR3 sequence is CAWSERAETQYF. The CDR3 DNA reads as TGTGCCTGGAGTGAACGGGCCGAGACCCAGTACTTC.